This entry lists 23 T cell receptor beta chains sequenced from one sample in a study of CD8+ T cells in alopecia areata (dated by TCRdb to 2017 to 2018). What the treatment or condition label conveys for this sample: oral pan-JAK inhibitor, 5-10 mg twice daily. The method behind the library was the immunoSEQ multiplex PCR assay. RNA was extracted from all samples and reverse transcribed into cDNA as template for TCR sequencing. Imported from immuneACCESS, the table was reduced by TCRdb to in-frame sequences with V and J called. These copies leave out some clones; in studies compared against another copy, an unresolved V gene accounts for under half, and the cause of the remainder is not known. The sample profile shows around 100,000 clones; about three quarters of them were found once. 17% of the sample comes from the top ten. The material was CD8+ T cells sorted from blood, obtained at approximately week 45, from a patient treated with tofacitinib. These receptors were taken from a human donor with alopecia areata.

The CDR3 DNA sequence: TGTGCCAGCAGCTTACGAAACACCGGGGAGCTGTTTTTT. Protein sequence: CASSLRNTGELFF. The rearrangement joins TRBV7-9 to TRBJ2-2; D is undetermined. CDR1 and CDR2 (germline): SEHNR, FQNEAQ (reference sequence). The CDR3 runs to 13 residues. Trimming took off 2 bases at V and 2 bases at J, with 3 bases between the two ends.

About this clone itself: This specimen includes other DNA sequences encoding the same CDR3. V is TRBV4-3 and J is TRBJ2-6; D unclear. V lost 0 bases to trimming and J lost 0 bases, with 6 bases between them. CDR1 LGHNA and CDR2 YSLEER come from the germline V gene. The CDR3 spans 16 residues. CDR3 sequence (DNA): TGCGCCAGCAGCCAAGATAGGGCCTCTGGGGCCAACGTCCTGACTTTC. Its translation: CASSQDRASGANVLTF.

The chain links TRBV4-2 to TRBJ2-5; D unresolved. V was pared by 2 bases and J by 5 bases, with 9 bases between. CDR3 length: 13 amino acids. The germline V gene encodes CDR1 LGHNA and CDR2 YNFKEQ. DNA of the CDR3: TGTGCCAGCAGCCAACAACCGAGGGAGACCCAGTACTTC. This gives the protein CASSQQPRETQYF.

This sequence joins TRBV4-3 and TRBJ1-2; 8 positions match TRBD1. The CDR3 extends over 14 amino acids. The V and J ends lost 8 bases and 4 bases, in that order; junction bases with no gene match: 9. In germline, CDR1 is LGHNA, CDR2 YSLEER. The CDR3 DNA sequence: TGCGCCAGCTCCGGAGGGCAGGGGGCCTATGGCTACACCTTC. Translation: CASSGGQGAYGYTF.

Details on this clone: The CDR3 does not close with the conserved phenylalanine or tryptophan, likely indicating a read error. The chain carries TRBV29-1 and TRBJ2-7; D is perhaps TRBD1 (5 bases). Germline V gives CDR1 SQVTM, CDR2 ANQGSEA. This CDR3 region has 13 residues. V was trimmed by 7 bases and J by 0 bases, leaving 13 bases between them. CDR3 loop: CSAADRSSYEQYL. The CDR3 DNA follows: TGCAGCGCTGCTGACAGAAGCTCCTACGAGCAGTACCTC.

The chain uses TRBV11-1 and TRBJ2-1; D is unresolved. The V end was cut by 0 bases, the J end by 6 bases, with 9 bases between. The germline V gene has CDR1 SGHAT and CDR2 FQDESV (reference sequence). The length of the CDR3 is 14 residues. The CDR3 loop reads CASSLAGPLNEQFF. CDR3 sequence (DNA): TGTGCCAGCAGCTTAGCCGGTCCCCTCAATGAGCAGTTCTTC.

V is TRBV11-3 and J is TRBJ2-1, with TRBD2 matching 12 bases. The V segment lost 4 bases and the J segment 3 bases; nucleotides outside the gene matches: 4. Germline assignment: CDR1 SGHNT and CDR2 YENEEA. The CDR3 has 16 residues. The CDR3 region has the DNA TGTGCCAGCAGCTCAACTAGCGGGGGGTACTACAATGAGCAGTTCTTC. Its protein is CASSSTSGGYYNEQFF. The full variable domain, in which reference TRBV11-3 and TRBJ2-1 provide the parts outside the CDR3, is EAGVVQSPRYKIIEKKQPVAFWCNPISGHNTLYWYLQNLGQGPELLIRYENEEAVDDSQLPKDRFSAERLKGVDSTLKIQPAELGDSAVYLCASSSTSGGYYNEQFFGPGTRLTVL.

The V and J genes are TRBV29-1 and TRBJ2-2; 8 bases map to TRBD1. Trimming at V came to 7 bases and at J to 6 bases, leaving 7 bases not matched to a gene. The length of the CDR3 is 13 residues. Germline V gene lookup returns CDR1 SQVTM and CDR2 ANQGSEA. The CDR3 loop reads CSGTGTGPGELFF. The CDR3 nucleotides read TGCAGCGGGACCGGGACAGGTCCCGGGGAGCTGTTTTTT.

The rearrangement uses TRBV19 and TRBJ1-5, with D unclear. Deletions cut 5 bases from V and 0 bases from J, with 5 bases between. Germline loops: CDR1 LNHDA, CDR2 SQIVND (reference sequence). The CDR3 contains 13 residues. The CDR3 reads CASSVSSNQPQHF. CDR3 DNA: TGTGCCAGTAGTGTGTCTAGCAATCAGCCCCAGCATTTT.

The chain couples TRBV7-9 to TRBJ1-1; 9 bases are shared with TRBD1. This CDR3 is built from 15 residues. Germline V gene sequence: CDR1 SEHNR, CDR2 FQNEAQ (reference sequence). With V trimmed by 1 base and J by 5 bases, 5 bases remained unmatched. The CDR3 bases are TGTGCCAGCAGCTTAGTTCGCGGACAGGGGACTGAAGCTTTCTTT. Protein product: CASSLVRGQGTEAFF.

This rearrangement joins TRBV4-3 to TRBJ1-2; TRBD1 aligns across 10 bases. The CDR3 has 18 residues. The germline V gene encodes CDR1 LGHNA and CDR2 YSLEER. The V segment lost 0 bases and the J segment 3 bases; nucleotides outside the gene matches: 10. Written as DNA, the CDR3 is TGCGCCAGCAGCCAAGATGGGACAGGGGAAGTCAGTGACTATGGCTACACCTTC. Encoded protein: CASSQDGTGEVSDYGYTF.

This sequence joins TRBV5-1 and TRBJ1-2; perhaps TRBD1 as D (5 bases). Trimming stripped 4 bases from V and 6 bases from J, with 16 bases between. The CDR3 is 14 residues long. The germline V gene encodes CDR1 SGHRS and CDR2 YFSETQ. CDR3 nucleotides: TGCGCCAGCAGCCCGGCCGGGACGGCTAATGGCTACACCTTC. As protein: CASSPAGTANGYTF. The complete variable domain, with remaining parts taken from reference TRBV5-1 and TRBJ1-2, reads KAGVTQTPRYLIKTRGQQVTLSCSPISGHRSVSWYQQTPGQGLQFLFEYFSETQRNKGNFPGRFSGRQFSNSRSEMNVSTLELGDSALYLCASSPAGTANGYTFGSGTRLTVV.

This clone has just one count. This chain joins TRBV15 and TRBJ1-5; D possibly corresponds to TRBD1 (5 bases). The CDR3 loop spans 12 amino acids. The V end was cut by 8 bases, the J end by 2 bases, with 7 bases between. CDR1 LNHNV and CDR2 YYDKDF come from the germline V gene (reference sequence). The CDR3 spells CATGDGNQPQHF. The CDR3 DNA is TGTGCCACCGGGGACGGCAATCAGCCCCAGCATTTT.

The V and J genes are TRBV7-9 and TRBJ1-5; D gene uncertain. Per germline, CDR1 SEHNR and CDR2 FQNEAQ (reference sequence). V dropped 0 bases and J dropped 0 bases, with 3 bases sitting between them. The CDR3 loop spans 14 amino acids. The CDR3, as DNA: TGTGCCAGCAGCTTAGCCAATAGCAATCAGCCCCAGCATTTT. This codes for CASSLANSNQPQHF.

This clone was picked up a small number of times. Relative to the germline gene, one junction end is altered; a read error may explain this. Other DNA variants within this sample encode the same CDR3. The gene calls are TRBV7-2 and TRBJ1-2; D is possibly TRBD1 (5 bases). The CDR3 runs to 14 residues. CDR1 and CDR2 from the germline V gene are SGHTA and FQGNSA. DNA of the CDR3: TGCGCCAGCAGCCAAACGGCAGGGAGGCATGGCTACACCTTC. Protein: CASSQTAGRHGYTF.

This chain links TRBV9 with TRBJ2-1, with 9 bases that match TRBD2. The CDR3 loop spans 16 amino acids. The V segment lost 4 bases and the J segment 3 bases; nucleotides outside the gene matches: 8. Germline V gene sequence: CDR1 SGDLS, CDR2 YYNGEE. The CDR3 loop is CASSQTTSGLYNEQFF. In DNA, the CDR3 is TGTGCCAGCAGCCAGACGACTAGCGGCCTCTACAATGAGCAGTTCTTC. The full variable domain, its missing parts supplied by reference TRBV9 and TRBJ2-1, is DSGVTQTPKHLITATGQRVTLRCSPRSGDLSVYWYQQSLDQGLQFLIQYYNGEERAKGNILERFSAQQFPDLHSELNLSSLELGDSALYFCASSQTTSGLYNEQFFGPGTRLTVL.

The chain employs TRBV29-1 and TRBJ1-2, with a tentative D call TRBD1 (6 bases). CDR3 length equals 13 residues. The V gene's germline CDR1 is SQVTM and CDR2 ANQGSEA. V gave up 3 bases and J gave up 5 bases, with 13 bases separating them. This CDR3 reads CSVDPTGVYGYTF. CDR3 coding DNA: TGCAGCGTTGACCCGACAGGCGTATATGGCTACACCTTC.

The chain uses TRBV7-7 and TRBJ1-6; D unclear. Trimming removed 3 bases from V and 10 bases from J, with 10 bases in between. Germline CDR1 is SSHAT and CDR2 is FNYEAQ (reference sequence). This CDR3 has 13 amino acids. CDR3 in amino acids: CASSLAENSPLHF. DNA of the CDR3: TGTGCCAGCAGCTTGGCAGAGAACTCACCCCTCCACTTT.

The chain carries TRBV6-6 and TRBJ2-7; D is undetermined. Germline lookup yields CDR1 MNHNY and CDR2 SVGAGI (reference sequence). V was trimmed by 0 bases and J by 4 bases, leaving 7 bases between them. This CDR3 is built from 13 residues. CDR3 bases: TGTGCCAGCAGTTACTCGTCTGATTACGAGCAGTACTTC. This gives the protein CASSYSSDYEQYF.

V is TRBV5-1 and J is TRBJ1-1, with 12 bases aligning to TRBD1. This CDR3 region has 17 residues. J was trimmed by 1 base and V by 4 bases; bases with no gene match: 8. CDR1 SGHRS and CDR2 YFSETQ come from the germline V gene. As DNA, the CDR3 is TGCGCCAGCAGCCCGGGGACAGGGGGCGTCGGGAACACTGAAGCTTTCTTT. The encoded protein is CASSPGTGGVGNTEAFF.

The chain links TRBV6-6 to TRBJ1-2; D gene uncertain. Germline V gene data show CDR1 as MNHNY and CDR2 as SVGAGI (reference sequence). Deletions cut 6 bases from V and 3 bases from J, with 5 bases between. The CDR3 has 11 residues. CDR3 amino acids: CASREDYGYTF. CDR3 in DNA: TGTGCCAGCAGGGAGGACTATGGCTACACCTTC.

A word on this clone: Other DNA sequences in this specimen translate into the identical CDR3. The CDR3 loop reads CASSGLAGDYEQYF. DNA for the CDR3: TGTGCCAGCAGCGGACTAGCGGGGGACTACGAGCAGTACTTC. The gene calls are TRBV2 and TRBJ2-7, with 13 bases matching TRBD2. V trimming: 6 bases; J trimming: 3 bases; junction bases outside the gene matches: 2. The CDR3 length is 14 residues. Germline V CDR1 and CDR2: SNHLY, FYNNEI.

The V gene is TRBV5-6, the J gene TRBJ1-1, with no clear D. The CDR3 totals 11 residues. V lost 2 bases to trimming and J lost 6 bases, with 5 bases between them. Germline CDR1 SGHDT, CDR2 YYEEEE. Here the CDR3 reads CASSFGPEAFF. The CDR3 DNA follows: TGTGCCAGCAGCTTTGGGCCTGAAGCTTTCTTT. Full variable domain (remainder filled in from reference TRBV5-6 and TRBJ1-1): DAGVTQSPTHLIKTRGQQVTLRCSPKSGHDTVSWYQQALGQGPQFIFQYYEEEERQRGNFPDRFSGHQFPNYSSELNVNALLLGDSALYLCASSFGPEAFFGQGTRLTVV.